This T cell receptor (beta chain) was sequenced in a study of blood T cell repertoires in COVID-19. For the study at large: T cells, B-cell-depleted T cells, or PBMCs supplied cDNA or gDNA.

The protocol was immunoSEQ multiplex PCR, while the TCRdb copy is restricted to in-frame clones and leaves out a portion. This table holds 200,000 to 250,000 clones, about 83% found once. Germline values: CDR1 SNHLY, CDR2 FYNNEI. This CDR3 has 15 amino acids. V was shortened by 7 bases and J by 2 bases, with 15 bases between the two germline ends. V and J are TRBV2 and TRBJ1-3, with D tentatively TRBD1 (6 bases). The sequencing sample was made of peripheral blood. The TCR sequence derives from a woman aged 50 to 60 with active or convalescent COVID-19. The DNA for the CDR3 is TGTGCCAGCACCTTCGGGGGGGGGCCTGGAAACACCATATATTTT. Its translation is CASTFGGGPGNTIYF.